These 9 T cell receptor beta chains were all obtained from the same sample, sequenced in a study of T cells in Graves' hyperthyroidism and ophthalmopathy. Authors of the study amplified TCR beta CDR3 regions from RNA transcripts. With the HTBI primer set, the TCR CDR3 went through a first round of RT-PCR. TCRdb analysed the multiplex PCR reads with MiXCR anew, one entry per CDR3 protein. Of about 350,000 distinct CDR3 sequences listed, 15% to 20% are singletons. The specimen was blood. Receptor source: a woman aged 40 to 55 with Graves' ophthalmopathy.

This clonotype showed up many times. The chain has TRBV20-1 and TRBJ2-5; TRBD1 aligns across 11 bases. The CDR3 spans 14 residues. Germline V CDR1 and CDR2: DFQATT, SNEGSKA (reference sequence). V trimming: 2 bases; J trimming: 4 bases; junction bases outside the gene matches: 3. In nucleotides, the CDR3 is TGCAGTGCTAGATTAGGGACAGGGGGAGAGACCCAGTACTTC. Translation: CSARLGTGGETQYF.

This clonotype was observed many times. The V call is TRBV7-2, the J call TRBJ2-7; D possibly corresponds to TRBD2 (5 bases). CDR3 length equals 16 residues. The V gene lost 5 bases and the J gene lost 2 bases, with 19 bases spanning the gap. Germline values: CDR1 SGHTA, CDR2 FQGNSA. The CDR3 here is CASSPGVPRRTYEQYF. The CDR3 DNA is TGTGCCAGCAGCCCTGGGGTGCCTAGGAGGACCTACGAGCAGTACTTC.

This clonotype was observed at least ten times. The V and J genes are TRBV19 and TRBJ2-5; possible D gene TRBD1, 6 bases. Germline V gives CDR1 LNHDA, CDR2 SQIVND (reference sequence). The CDR3 totals 15 residues. V gave up 5 bases and J gave up 4 bases, with 17 bases separating them. The CDR3 spells CASSLTGTPTETQYF. The CDR3 DNA sequence: TGTGCCAGTAGTCTCACCGGGACACCCACAGAGACCCAGTACTTC.

The rearrangement joins TRBV6-5 to TRBJ2-5; 13 bases map to TRBD2. V gave up 4 bases and J gave up 2 bases; unmatched junction bases: 4. The V gene's germline CDR1 is MNHEY and CDR2 SVGAGI. The length of the CDR3 is 16 residues. The CDR3, as DNA: TGTGCCAGCAGTTGGAGGACTAGCGGGGGACAAGAGACCCAGTACTTC. Protein: CASSWRTSGGQETQYF.

This clonotype came up many times. This chain links TRBV28 with TRBJ1-2; a weak D match, TRBD1 (6 bases). This CDR3 comprises 16 residues. V lost 2 bases and J lost 5, with 18 bases in between. The V gene's germline CDR1 is MDHEN and CDR2 SYDVKM. The CDR3 loop reads CASSLGQGWTRYGYTF. CDR3 nucleotides: TGTGCCAGCAGTTTAGGTCAGGGGTGGACTCGGTATGGCTACACCTTC.

This clonotype was recorded at least ten times. The chain carries TRBV29-1 and TRBJ2-5; possible D gene TRBD2, 5 bases. The V end was cut by 3 bases, the J end by 6 bases, with 17 bases between. The germline V gene has CDR1 SQVTM and CDR2 ANQGSEA. The CDR3 has 14 residues. CDR3 sequence reads: CSVDRYRDEKTQYF. The CDR3 nucleotides read TGCAGCGTTGATAGATACCGGGATGAAAAGACCCAGTACTTC.

This clonotype was observed many times. The gene calls are TRBV7-9 and TRBJ1-4; D is undetermined. Per the germline V gene, CDR1 is SEHNR and CDR2 is FQNEAQ (reference sequence). This CDR3 comprises 15 residues. The ends were cut back, 5 bases at V and 8 bases at J, with 18 bases in the middle. CDR3 sequence: CASSPSGHAGEKLFF. The CDR3 bases are TGTGCCAGCAGCCCCTCTGGCCACGCCGGGGAAAAACTGTTTTTT.

This clonotype was seen many times. The DNA for the CDR3 is TGTGCCAGCAGTTACGTGGGACAGGGGGCGAAAGTGAACACTGAAGCTTTCTTT. Its translation is CASSYVGQGAKVNTEAFF. The rearrangement uses TRBV6-2 or TRBV6-3 and TRBJ1-1, with 12 bases lining up with TRBD1. The J segment lost 0 bases and the V segment lost 2 bases, leaving 7 bases of the junction unmatched. Per the germline V gene, CDR1 is MNHEY and CDR2 is SVGEGT. The CDR3 contains 18 residues.

This clonotype was observed many times. The chain combines TRBV25-1 with TRBJ1-6; 10 bases are a match to TRBD1. Germline CDR1 and CDR2: MGHDK and SYGVNS. Unmatched junction bases numbered 5, after V lost 2 bases and J lost 10 bases. This CDR3 region has 15 residues. CDR3 in amino acids: CASSEPTGGASPLHF. In DNA form, the CDR3 reads TGTGCCAGCAGTGAACCGACAGGGGGCGCGTCACCCCTCCACTTT. Full variable domain (rest looked up from reference TRBV25-1 and TRBJ1-6): EADIYQTPRYLVIGTGKKITLECSQTMGHDKMYWYQQDPGMELHLIHYSYGVNSTEKGDLSSESTVSRIRTEHFPLTLESARPSHTSQYLCASSEPTGGASPLHFGNGTRLTVT.